The TCR beta chain under discussion was sequenced for a study of CD8 T cells in Susac syndrome. Overall study results and limits: The study admitted that it had a relatively small number of individuals in its TCR sequencing and HLA analysis.

CD8+ and CD4+ blood T cells underwent TCR beta sequencing. The multiple sclerosis control group consisted of treatment-naive patients whose relapsing-remitting disease, which was either stable or active, fulfilled revised McDonald criteria. CD8+ and CD4+ T cells were negatively isolated; TEMRA cells were FACS-enriched. The germline V gene encodes CDR1 MNHEY and CDR2 SMNVEV (reference sequence). This CDR3 has 14 residues. The V segment lost 4 bases and the J segment 8 bases; nucleotides outside the gene matches: 6. Random hexamers primed reverse transcription of about 0.5 to 1 ug RNA. MiXCR was run by TCRdb on the immunoSEQ multiplex PCR reads, yielding one entry per CDR3 protein. The sample has about 130,000 distinct CDR3 sequences, 91% seen once; the top ten hold over 0.2%. Comment on this clonotype: Its antigen is as yet unknown.

Sequenced material: CD8+ T cells from PBMCs. This receptor was identified in a human donor with multiple sclerosis. The V call is TRBV27, the J call TRBJ1-4; TRBD1 agrees at 8 bases. As DNA, the CDR3 is TGTGCCAGCAGTTGGACAGGGCCACGGGAAAAACTGTTTTTT. Encoded protein: CASSWTGPREKLFF.